Following are 10 T cell receptor beta chains from one sample sequenced in a study of CD8 T cells in Susac syndrome. An amount of RNA that ranged from roughly 0.5 to 1 ug was reverse transcribed with random hexamers. TCRdb re-called the immunoSEQ multiplex PCR reads with MiXCR, one entry per CDR3 protein. In the table there are 130,000 or so distinct CDR3 sequences, 85% to 95% of which are singletons. The sample taken for sequencing was CD4+ T cells from PBMCs. These receptors came from a human donor with multiple sclerosis.

The chain couples TRBV3-1 to TRBJ2-6; tentatively, D is TRBD2 (5 bases). V gave up 1 base and J gave up 4 bases, with 8 bases separating them. Germline CDR1 LGHDT, CDR2 YNNKEL (reference sequence). There are 15 residues in the CDR3. CDR3 in DNA: TGTGCCAGCAGCCAAGGAGGGCCGGGGGCCAACGTCCTGACTTTC. It codes for CASSQGGPGANVLTF.

The chain links TRBV7-9 to TRBJ2-1; 10 nucleotides agree with TRBD1. CDR1 SEHNR and CDR2 FQNEAQ come from the germline V gene (reference sequence). The length of the CDR3 is 14 residues. V lost 5 bases and J lost 5; bases outside the gene matches: 3. In DNA form, the CDR3 reads TGTGCCAGCAGCCGGGACAGGGGTAACAATGAGCAGTTCTTC. It codes for CASSRDRGNNEQFF.

The table lists this clonotype with a count of one. The CDR3 DNA follows: TGTGCCAGCAGCGTAGCAGACGGACATGCCTACGAGCAGTACTTC. Translated: CASSVADGHAYEQYF. The V and J genes are TRBV9 and TRBJ2-7; D might be TRBD1 (5 bases). The CDR3 is 15 amino acids. Trimming cost V 0 bases and J 2 bases, with 12 bases left between them. The germline V gene has CDR1 SGDLS and CDR2 YYNGEE.

CDR3 protein: CASSPEGLYEQYF. The CDR3 DNA sequence: TGTGCCAGCTCACCAGAAGGACTCTACGAGCAGTACTTC. The V and J genes are TRBV18 and TRBJ2-7; D is possibly TRBD2 (5 bases). V lost 2 bases to trimming and J lost 3 bases, with 8 bases between them. CDR1 KGHSH and CDR2 LQKENI come from the germline V gene. The CDR3 contains 13 residues.

The V and J genes are TRBV27 and TRBJ1-5; D unclear. The CDR3 length is 12 residues. Per the germline V gene, CDR1 is MNHEY and CDR2 is SMNVEV (reference sequence). Deletions cut 7 bases from V and 2 bases from J, with 6 bases between. The CDR3 nucleotides read TGTGCCAGCAAAATTGGCAATCAGCCCCAGCATTTT. This sequence encodes CASKIGNQPQHF.

The gene calls are TRBV19 and TRBJ2-1; D is possibly TRBD2 (6 bases). The germline CDR1 and CDR2 sequences are LNHDA and SQIVND (reference sequence). V was pared by 7 bases and J by 0 bases, with 19 bases between. The CDR3 covers 17 residues. The CDR3 loop reads CASTSFGRGSSYNEQFF. CDR3 in DNA: TGTGCCAGTACCTCTTTTGGGCGGGGAAGCTCCTACAATGAGCAGTTCTTC.

The V and J genes are TRBV9 and TRBJ2-1; no reliable D call. The CDR3 spans 14 residues. V dropped 0 bases and J dropped 4 bases, with 8 bases sitting between them. Germline V gene data show CDR1 as SGDLS and CDR2 as YYNGEE. The CDR3 protein is CASSVDSRYNEQFF. The CDR3 bases are TGTGCCAGCAGCGTAGACAGTAGATACAATGAGCAGTTCTTC.

This rearrangement joins TRBV20-1 to TRBJ2-5; TRBD1 is a possible D gene (6 bases). CDR3 size: 12 residues. V lost 6 bases to trimming and J lost 1 base, with 9 bases between them. In germline, CDR1 is DFQATT, CDR2 SNEGSKA (reference sequence). CDR3 in amino acids: CSAATGQETQYF. In DNA form, the CDR3 reads TGCAGTGCCGCGACAGGCCAAGAGACCCAGTACTTC.

The V gene is TRBV20-1, the J gene TRBJ2-4; TRBD2 matches at 12 bases. The germline gives CDR1 DFQATT, CDR2 SNEGSKA (reference sequence). The CDR3 covers 16 residues. With V trimmed by 2 bases and J by 8 bases, 10 bases remained unmatched. The CDR3 protein is CSARNILAGGSDIQYF. CDR3 nucleotides: TGCAGTGCTAGAAATATCCTAGCGGGAGGGTCGGACATTCAGTACTTC.

The chain uses TRBV30 and TRBJ2-1, with no clear D. Trimming left V 8 bases short and J 1 base short, with 15 bases between. The CDR3 is made up of 14 amino acids. CDR1 and CDR2 from the germline V gene are GTSNPN and SVGIG (reference sequence). CDR3 sequence reads: CAGRSRRSYNEQFF. The CDR3 DNA sequence: TGTGCCGGACGATCAAGGCGGTCCTACAATGAGCAGTTCTTC.